This T cell receptor (beta chain) originates from a study of cytomegalovirus exposure and HLA in healthy donors. This PCR relied on a set of 60 Vbeta primers and 13 Jbeta primers. The method was immunoSEQ multiplex PCR; TCRdb's version includes in-frame clones alone and lacks a portion of them. The table has 90,000 to 130,000 clones, under 85% seen once. The V end lost 1 base, the J end lost 3 bases, and 9 bases lay between the germline ends. Germline loops: CDR1 SQVTM, CDR2 ANQGSEA. The CDR3 consists of 13 residues. This clone was seen a single time. Its target is not known. Regarding the study as a whole: Later, TCR association rates were found to vary by HLA locus, highest for DRB1 and lowest for HLA-C.

This chain joins TRBV29-1 and TRBJ1-2; D unclear. The TCR originated in a man aged 30 to 39 in good health and CMV-seropositive. The specimen was PBMCs. The CDR3 DNA is TGCAGCGTTGAAGTAGCCGGGGACTATGGCTACACCTTC. It specifies CSVEVAGDYGYTF.